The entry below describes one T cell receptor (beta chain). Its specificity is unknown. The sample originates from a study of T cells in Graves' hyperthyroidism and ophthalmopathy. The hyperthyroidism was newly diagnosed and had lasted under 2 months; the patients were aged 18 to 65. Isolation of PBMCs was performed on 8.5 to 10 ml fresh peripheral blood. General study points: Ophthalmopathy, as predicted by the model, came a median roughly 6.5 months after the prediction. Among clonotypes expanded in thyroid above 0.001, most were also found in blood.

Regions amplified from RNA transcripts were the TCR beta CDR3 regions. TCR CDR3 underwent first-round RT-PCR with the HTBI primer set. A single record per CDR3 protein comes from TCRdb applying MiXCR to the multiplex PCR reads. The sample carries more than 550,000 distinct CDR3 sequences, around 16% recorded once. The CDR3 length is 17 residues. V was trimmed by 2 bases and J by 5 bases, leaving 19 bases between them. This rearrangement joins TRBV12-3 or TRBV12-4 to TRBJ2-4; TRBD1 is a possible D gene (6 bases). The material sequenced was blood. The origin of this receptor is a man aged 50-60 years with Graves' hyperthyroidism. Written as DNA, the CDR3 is TGTGCCAGCAGTTTAATAGGGAGTTCGTGGACAGAAAACATTCAGTACTTC. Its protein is CASSLIGSSWTENIQYF.